This T cell receptor beta chain was sequenced for a study of T-cell memory formation after mild COVID-19. One entry per CDR3 protein, called by TCRdb with MiXCR from the 5' RACE reads. The sample carries a few hundred thousand distinct CDR3 sequences, around 28% recorded once. Trimming pared 7 bases from V and 2 bases from J, leaving 11 bases between. The length of the CDR3 is 13 residues. Sequenced sample: PBMCs or a T cell subset sorted from them (not recorded which). The sequence was collected from an adult woman who had mild COVID-19 (a few samples of this study predate the infection). Cell type and time point are not known. This chain links TRBV12-3 or TRBV12-4 with TRBJ1-2; D is unresolved. The DNA of the CDR3 is TGTGCCAGCAAAGTGGCAGACAACTATGGCTACACCTTC. This encodes CASKVADNYGYTF.